Sequencing of this TCR beta chain was carried out in a study of T cell responses to AZD1222 COVID-19 vaccine. The germline V gene has CDR1 SEHNR and CDR2 FQNEAQ (reference sequence). The CDR3 length is 14 residues. V was shortened by 3 bases and J by 3 bases, with 9 bases between the two germline ends. Overall study findings and caveats: Vaccine-associated CD4 TCRs ranged over spike, dominating at 160-218 and 743-854. Clonal diversity may have been underestimated in mostly white British donors.

With respect to this clone: Its antigen remains unknown.

Method: immunoSEQ multiplex PCR; TCRdb's copy keeps in-frame clones and lacks some. There are 50,000 to 70,000 clones in the sample; less than 90% occur only once, and 6.9% lies in the top ten. This clonotype was sampled from an adult who received the AZD1222 COVID-19 vaccine. The chain employs TRBV7-9 and TRBJ2-1; D not resolved. This sample comprised peripheral blood, obtained 28 days after the second AZD1222 dose. CDR3 nucleotides: TGTGCCAGCAGCTTGCGGTCTTACTACAATGAGCAGTTCTTC. Translation: CASSLRSYYNEQFF. The full variable domain, with the rest looked up from reference TRBV7-9 and TRBJ2-1, is DTGVSQNPRHKITKRGQNVTFRCDPISEHNRLYWYRQTLGQGPEFLTYFQNEAQLEKSRLLSDRFSAERPKGSFSTLEIQRTEQGDSAMYLCASSLRSYYNEQFFGPGTRLTVL.